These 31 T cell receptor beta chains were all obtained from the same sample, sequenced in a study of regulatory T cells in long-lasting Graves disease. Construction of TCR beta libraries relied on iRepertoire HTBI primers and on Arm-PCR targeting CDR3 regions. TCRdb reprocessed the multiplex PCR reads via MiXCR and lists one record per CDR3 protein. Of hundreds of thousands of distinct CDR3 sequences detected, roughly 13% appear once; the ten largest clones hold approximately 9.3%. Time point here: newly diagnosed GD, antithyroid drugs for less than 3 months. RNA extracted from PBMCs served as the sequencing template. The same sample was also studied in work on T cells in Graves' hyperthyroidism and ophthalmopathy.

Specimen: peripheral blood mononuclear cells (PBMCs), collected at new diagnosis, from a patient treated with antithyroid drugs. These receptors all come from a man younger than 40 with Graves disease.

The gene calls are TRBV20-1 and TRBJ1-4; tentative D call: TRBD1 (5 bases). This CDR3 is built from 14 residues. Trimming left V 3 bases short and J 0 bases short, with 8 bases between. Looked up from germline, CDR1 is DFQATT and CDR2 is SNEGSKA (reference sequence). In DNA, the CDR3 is TGCAGTGCTAGTGACAGTACAACTAATGAAAAACTGTTTTTT. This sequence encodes CSASDSTTNEKLFF.

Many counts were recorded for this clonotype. The CDR3 DNA is TGTGCCAGTACTAGCGGGCTAAGCTCCTACGAGCAGTACTTC. Translation: CASTSGLSSYEQYF. The chain employs TRBV10-3 and TRBJ2-7; 9 bases map to TRBD2. CDR1 and CDR2 (germline): ENHRY, SYGVKD. V was pared by 10 bases and J by 0 bases, with 7 bases of the junction left unmatched. The CDR3 runs 14 residues.

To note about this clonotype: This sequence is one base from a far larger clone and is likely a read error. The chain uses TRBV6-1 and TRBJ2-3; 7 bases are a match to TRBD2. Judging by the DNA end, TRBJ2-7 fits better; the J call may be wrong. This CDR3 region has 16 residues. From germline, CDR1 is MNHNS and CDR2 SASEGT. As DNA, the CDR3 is TGTGCCAGCAGCCACCCGCCGACTAGCTCCCACAATGAGCAGTACTTC. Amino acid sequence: CASSHPPTSSHNEQYF.

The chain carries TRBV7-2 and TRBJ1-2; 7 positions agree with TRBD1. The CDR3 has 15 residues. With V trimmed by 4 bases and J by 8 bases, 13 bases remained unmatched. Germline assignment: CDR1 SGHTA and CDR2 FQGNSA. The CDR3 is CASSSRDRLSRGYTF. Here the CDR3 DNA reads TGTGCCAGCAGCTCCAGGGACAGACTCTCTAGGGGCTACACCTTC.

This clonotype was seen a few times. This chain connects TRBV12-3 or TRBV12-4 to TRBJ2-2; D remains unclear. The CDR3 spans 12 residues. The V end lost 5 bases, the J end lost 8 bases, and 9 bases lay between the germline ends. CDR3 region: CASSTASGELFF. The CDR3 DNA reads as TGTGCCAGCAGTACCGCCAGTGGGGAGCTGTTTTTT.

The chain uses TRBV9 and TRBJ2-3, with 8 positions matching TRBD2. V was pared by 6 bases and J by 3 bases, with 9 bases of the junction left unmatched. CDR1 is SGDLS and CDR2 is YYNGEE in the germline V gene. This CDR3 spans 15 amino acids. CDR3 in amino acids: CASKPGAGVTDTQYF. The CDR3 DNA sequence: TGTGCCAGCAAACCGGGAGCGGGAGTAACAGATACGCAGTATTTT.

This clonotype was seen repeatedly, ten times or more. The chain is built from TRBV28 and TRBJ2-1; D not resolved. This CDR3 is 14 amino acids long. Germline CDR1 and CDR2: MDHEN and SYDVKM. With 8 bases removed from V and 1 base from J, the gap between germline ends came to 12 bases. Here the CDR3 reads CASELLGSYNEQFF. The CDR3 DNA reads TGTGCCAGCGAGCTGCTTGGGTCCTACAATGAGCAGTTCTTC.

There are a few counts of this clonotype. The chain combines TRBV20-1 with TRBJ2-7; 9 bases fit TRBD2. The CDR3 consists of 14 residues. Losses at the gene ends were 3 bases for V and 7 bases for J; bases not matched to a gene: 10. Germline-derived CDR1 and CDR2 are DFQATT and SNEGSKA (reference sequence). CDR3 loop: CSASKGGRGVEQYF. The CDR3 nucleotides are TGCAGTGCTAGCAAGGGCGGGAGGGGGGTTGAGCAGTACTTC.

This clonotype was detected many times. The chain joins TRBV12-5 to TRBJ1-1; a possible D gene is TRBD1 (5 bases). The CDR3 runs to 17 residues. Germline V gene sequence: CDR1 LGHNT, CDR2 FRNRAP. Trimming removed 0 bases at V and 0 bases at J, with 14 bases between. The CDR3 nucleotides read TGTGCTAGTGGTTTGGTATCCAGGGAGGGGATGAACACTGAAGCTTTCTTT. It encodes CASGLVSREGMNTEAFF. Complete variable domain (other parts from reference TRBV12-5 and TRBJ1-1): DARVTQTPRHKVTEMGQEVTMRCQPILGHNTVFWYRQTMMQGLELLAYFRNRAPLDDSGMPKDRFSAEMPDATLATLKIQPSEPRDSAVYFCASGLVSREGMNTEAFFGQGTRLTVV.

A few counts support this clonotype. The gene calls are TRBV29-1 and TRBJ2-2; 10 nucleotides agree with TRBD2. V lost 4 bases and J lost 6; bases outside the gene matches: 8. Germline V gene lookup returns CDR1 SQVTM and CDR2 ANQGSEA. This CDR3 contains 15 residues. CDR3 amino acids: CSVAGTSGAPGELFF. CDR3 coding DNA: TGCAGCGTTGCGGGTACTAGCGGGGCTCCCGGGGAGCTGTTTTTT.

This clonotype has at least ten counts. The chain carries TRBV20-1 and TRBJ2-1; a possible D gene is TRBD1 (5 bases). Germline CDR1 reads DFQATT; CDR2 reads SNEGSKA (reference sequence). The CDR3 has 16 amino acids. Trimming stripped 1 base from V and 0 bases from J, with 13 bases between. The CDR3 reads CSARAVDKTSYNEQFF. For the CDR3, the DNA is TGCAGTGCTAGAGCCGTGGACAAGACCTCCTACAATGAGCAGTTCTTC.

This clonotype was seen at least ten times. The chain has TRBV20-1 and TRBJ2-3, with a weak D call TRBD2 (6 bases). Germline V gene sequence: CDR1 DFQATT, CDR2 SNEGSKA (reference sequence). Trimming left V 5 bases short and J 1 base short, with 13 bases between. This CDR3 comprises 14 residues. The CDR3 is CSAWTTTGTDTQYF. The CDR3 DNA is TGCAGTGCTTGGACTACCACCGGCACAGATACGCAGTATTTT.

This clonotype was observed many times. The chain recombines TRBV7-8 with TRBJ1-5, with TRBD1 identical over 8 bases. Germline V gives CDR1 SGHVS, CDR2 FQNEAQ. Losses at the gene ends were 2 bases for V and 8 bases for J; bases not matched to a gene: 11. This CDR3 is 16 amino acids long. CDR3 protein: CASSLLPTGAGEPQHF. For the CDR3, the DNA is TGTGCCAGCAGCTTACTCCCGACAGGGGCGGGTGAGCCCCAGCATTTT. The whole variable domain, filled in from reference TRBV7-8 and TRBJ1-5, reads GAGVSQSPRYKVAKRGQDVALRCDPISGHVSLFWYQQALGQGPEFLTYFQNEAQLDKSGLPSDRFFAERPEGSVSTLKIQRTQQEDSAVYLCASSLLPTGAGEPQHFGDGTRLSIL.

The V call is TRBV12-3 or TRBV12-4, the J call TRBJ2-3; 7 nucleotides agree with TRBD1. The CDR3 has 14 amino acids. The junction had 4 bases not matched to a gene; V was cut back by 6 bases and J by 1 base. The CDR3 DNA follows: TGTGCCAGCAGGTCCGGGACAGGCACAGATACGCAGTATTTT. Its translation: CASRSGTGTDTQYF.

The CDR3, as DNA: TGCGCCAGCAGCATAAATGCGGGGCCCCAAGAGACCCAGTACTTC. The encoded protein is CASSINAGPQETQYF. The chain combines TRBV5-1 with TRBJ2-5; tentative D call: TRBD2 (6 bases). CDR1 and CDR2 from the germline V gene are SGHRS and YFSETQ. V was trimmed by 4 bases and J by 1 base, leaving 14 bases between them. CDR3 length: 15 amino acids. Looking up the rest from reference TRBV5-1 and TRBJ2-5 gives the full variable domain: KAGVTQTPRYLIKTRGQQVTLSCSPISGHRSVSWYQQTPGQGLQFLFEYFSETQRNKGNFPGRFSGRQFSNSRSEMNVSTLELGDSALYLCASSINAGPQETQYFGPGTRLLVL.

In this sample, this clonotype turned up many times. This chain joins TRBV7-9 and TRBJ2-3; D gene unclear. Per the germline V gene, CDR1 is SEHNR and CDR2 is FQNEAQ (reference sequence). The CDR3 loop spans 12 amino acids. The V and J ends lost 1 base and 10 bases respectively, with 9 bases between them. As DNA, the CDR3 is TGTGCCAGCAGCTTAGACTTAGTCCCGCAGTATTTT. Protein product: CASSLDLVPQYF.

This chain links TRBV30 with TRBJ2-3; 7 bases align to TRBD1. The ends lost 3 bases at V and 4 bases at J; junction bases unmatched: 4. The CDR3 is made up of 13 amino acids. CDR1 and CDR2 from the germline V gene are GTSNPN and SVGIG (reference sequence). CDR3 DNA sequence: TGTGCCTGGAGGACAGGGTGGGCAGATACGCAGTATTTT. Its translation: CAWRTGWADTQYF.

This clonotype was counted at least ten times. The CDR3 DNA reads as TGTGCCAGCAGCCCCACCGGGACAGGGCTTGGTGAGCAGTTCTTC. Its translation: CASSPTGTGLGEQFF. The chain has TRBV11-1 and TRBJ2-1, with 9 bases aligning to TRBD1. Germline V gene lookup returns CDR1 SGHAT and CDR2 FQDESV (reference sequence). This CDR3 is built from 15 residues. Trimming removed 5 bases from V and 9 bases from J; junction bases left unmatched: 11.

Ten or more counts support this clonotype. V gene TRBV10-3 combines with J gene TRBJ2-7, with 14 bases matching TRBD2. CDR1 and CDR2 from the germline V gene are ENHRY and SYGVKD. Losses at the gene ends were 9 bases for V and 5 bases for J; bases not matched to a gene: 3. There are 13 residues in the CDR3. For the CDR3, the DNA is TGTGCCATGGGACTAGCGGGAGTGAACGAGCAGTACTTC. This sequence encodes CAMGLAGVNEQYF.

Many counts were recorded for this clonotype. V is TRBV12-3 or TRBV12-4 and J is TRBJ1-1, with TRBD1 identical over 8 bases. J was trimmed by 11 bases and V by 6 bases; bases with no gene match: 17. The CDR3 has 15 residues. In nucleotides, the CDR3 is TGTGCCAGCAGCACGACCCGGGACAGGCGGGCAGGGGCTTTCTTT. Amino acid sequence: CASSTTRDRRAGAFF.

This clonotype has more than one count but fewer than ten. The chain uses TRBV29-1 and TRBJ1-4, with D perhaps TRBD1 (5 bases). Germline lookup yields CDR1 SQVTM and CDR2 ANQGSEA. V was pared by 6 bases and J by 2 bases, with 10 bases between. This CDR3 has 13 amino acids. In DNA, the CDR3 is TGCAGCGTCCCAGGGTTCACTAATGAAAAACTGTTTTTT. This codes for CSVPGFTNEKLFF.

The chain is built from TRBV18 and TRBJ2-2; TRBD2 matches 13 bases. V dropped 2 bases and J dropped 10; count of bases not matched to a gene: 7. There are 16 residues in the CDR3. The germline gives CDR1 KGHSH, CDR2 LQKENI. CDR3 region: CASSPRTSGRVVELFF. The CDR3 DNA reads TGTGCCAGCTCACCAAGGACTAGCGGGAGAGTTGTGGAGCTGTTTTTT. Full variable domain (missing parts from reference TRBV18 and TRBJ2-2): NAGVMQNPRHLVRRRGQEARLRCSPMKGHSHVYWYRQLPEEGLKFMVYLQKENIIDESGMPKERFSAEFPKEGPSILRIQQVVRGDSAAYFCASSPRTSGRVVELFFGEGSRLTVL.

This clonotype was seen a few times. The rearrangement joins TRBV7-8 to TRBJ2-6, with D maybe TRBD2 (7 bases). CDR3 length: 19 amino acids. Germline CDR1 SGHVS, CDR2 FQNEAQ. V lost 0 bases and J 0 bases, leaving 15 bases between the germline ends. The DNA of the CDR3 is TGTGCCAGCAGCTTAGCGGGGGGGGCCCCCACCTCTGGGGCCAACGTCCTGACTTTC. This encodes CASSLAGGAPTSGANVLTF.

The CDR3 DNA sequence: TGTGCCAGCAGCCCTAGACTAGCGGGCTCAGATACGCAGTATTTT. Amino acids: CASSPRLAGSDTQYF. This chain connects TRBV9 to TRBJ2-3, with 10 bases identical to TRBD2. Germline assignment: CDR1 SGDLS and CDR2 YYNGEE. This CDR3 is built from 15 residues. The V gene end was trimmed by 4 bases and the J gene end by 4 bases; junction bases not matched to a gene: 6.

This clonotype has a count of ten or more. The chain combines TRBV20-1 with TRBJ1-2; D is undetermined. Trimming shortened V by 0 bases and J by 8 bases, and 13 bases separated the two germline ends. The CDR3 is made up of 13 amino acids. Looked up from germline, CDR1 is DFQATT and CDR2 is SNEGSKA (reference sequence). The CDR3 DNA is TGCAGTGCTAGAGATTTATCCATCGGGGGCTACACCTTC. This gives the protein CSARDLSIGGYTF.

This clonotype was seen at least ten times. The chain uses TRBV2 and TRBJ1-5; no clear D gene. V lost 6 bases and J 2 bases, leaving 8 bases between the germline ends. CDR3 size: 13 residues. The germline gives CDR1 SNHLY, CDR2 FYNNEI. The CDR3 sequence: CASRRPGNQPQHF. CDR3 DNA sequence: TGTGCCAGCAGGAGGCCGGGCAATCAGCCCCAGCATTTT.

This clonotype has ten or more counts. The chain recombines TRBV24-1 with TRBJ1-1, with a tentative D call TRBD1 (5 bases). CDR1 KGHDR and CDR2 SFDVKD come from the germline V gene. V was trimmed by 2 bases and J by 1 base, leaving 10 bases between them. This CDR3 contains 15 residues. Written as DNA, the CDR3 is TGTGCCACCAGTGATTCGGGACCTGGGAACACTGAAGCTTTCTTT. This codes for CATSDSGPGNTEAFF.

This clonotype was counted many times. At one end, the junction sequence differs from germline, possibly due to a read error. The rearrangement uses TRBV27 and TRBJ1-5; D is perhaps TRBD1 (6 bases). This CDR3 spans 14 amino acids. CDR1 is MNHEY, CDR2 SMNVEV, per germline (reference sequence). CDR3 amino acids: CASSLRQGNQPQHF. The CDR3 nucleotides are TGCGCCAGCAGCTTACGCCAGGGGAATCAGCCCCAGCATTTT.

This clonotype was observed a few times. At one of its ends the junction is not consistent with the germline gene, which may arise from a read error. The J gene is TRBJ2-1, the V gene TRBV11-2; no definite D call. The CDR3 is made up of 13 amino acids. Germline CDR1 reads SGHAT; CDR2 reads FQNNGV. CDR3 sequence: CASSVEVGDEQFF. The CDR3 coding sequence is TGTGCCAGCAGCGTAGAGGTAGGTGATGAGCAGTTCTTC. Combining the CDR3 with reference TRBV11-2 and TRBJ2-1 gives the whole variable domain EAGVAQSPRYKIIEKRQSVAFWCNPISGHATLYWYQQILGQGPKLLIQFQNNGVVDDSQLPKDRFSAERLKGVDSTLKIQPAKLEDSAVYLCASSVEVGDEQFFGPGTRLTVL.

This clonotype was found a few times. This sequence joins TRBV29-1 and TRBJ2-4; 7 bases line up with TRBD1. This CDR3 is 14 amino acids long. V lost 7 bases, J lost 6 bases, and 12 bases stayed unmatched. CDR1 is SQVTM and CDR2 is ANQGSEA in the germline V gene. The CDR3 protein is CSGAPGTALNIQYF. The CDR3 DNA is TGCAGCGGGGCGCCGGGGACAGCCTTAAACATTCAGTACTTC.

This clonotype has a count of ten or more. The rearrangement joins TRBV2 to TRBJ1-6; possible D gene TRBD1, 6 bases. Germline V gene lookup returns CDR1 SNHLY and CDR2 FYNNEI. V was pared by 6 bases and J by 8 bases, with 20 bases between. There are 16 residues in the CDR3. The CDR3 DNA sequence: TGTGCCAGCAGCGAGAGAAGTAGGACAGAAGATTCACCCCTCCACTTT. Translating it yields CASSERSRTEDSPLHF. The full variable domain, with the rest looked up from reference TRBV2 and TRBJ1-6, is EPEVTQTPSHQVTQMGQEVILRCVPISNHLYFYWYRQILGQKVEFLVSFYNNEISEKSEIFDDQFSVERPDGSNFTLKIRSTKLEDSAMYFCASSERSRTEDSPLHFGNGTRLTVT.